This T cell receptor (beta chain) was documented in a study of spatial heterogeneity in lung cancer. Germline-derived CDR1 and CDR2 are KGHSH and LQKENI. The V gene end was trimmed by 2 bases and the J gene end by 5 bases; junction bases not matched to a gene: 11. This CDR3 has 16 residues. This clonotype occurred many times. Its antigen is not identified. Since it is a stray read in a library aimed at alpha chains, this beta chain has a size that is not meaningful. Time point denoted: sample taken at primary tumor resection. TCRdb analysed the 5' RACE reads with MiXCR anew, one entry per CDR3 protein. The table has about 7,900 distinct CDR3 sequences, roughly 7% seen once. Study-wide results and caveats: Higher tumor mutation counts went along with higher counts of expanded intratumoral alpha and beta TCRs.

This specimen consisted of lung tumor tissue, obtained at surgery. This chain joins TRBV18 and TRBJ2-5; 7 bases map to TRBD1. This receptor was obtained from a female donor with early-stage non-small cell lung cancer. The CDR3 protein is CASSPLATGSGETQYF. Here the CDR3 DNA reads TGTGCCAGCTCACCATTGGCGACAGGGTCGGGGGAGACCCAGTACTTC.